The 24 T cell receptor beta chains listed next were all sequenced from one sample in a study of identifying expanded T cells in peripheral blood. The assay was immunoSEQ multiplex PCR, and TCRdb's table has in-frame clones only and misses some. The sample holds about 91,000 clones, about 91% seen once. The sample taken for sequencing was blood. Every receptor here comes from a person aged 18-70 years in good health.

This sequence joins TRBV19 and TRBJ2-1; D may correspond to TRBD1 or TRBD2 (5 bases each). The CDR3 is 15 amino acids. Germline CDR1 LNHDA, CDR2 SQIVND (reference sequence). The V end lost 0 bases, the J end lost 4 bases, and 10 bases lay between the germline ends. DNA of the CDR3: TGTGCCAGTAGTATAGATCGGGGACCGTACAATGAGCAGTTCTTC. Its protein is CASSIDRGPYNEQFF.

The chain combines TRBV11-2 with TRBJ1-2; tentatively, D is TRBD1 (5 bases). Germline CDR1 and CDR2: SGHAT and FQNNGV. Trimming cost V 0 bases and J 4 bases, with 18 bases left between them. This CDR3 comprises 17 residues. This CDR3 is CASSLDRTGLDSYGYTF. CDR3 DNA sequence: TGTGCCAGCAGCTTAGACCGTACGGGACTTGATAGCTATGGCTACACCTTC.

The gene calls are TRBV7-9 and TRBJ1-1; no firm D call. With 1 base removed from V and 7 bases from J, the gap between germline ends came to 7 bases. This CDR3 is 12 amino acids long. The germline CDR1 and CDR2 sequences are SEHNR and FQNEAQ (reference sequence). CDR3 in amino acids: CASSLVKVEAFF. CDR3 DNA: TGTGCCAGCAGCTTAGTTAAGGTTGAAGCTTTCTTT.

The V call is TRBV7-5, the J call TRBJ2-7; TRBD2 is the table's D call and was not checked against the DNA. TRBV7-5 counts as a pseudogene. The CDR3 contains 16 residues. CDR3 bases: TGTGTCAGAAGCTTAGCGAAGGCGGGGGGTGCCTACGAGCAGTACTTC. Amino acid sequence: CVRSLAKAGGAYEQYF.

This chain links TRBV12-5 with TRBJ2-5; D is perhaps TRBD1 (6 bases). Trimming took 4 bases from V and 5 from J, leaving 17 bases between them. The CDR3 runs to 15 residues. Germline CDR1 and CDR2: LGHNT and FRNRAP. CDR3 amino acids: CASGSTLQGRETQYF. The CDR3 region has the DNA TGTGCTAGTGGTTCGACCTTACAGGGCCGGGAGACCCAGTACTTC.

The genes are TRBV7-3 and TRBJ2-7; 9 positions agree with TRBD1. With V trimmed by 1 base and J by 3 bases, 7 bases remained unmatched. Looked up from germline, CDR1 is SGHTA and CDR2 is FQGTGA. This CDR3 region has 16 residues. The CDR3 sequence: CASSLNAGQGVYEQYF. CDR3 DNA: TGTGCCAGCAGCTTAAATGCGGGACAGGGAGTCTACGAGCAGTACTTC.

The chain combines TRBV7-2 with TRBJ2-7; a weak D match, TRBD1 (6 bases). The CDR3 extends over 17 amino acids. V lost 0 bases to trimming and J lost 0 bases, with 15 bases between them. CDR1 is SGHTA, CDR2 FQGNSA, per germline. The CDR3 reads CASSLAPGAYSSYEQYF. CDR3 nucleotide sequence: TGTGCCAGCAGCTTAGCTCCAGGGGCTTATAGCTCCTACGAGCAGTACTTC.

The V gene is TRBV29-1, the J gene TRBJ2-7; D assignment may be TRBD1 or TRBD2 (5 bases each). CDR1 SQVTM and CDR2 ANQGSEA come from the germline V gene. CDR3 length equals 13 residues. Trimming took off 4 bases at V and 3 bases at J, with 13 bases between the two ends. Here the CDR3 DNA reads TGCAGCGTTGGATTAGGGACGGACTACGAGCAGTACTTC. Translating it yields CSVGLGTDYEQYF.

This chain links TRBV28 with TRBJ2-7, with D maybe TRBD1 (5 bases). This CDR3 spans 16 amino acids. Trimming removed 6 bases from V and 3 bases from J, with 21 bases in between. Germline assignment: CDR1 MDHEN and CDR2 SYDVKM. The CDR3 coding sequence is TGTGCCAGCAGCCAAGGGGTCCGAGGCCCTAGCTACGAGCAGTACTTC. As protein: CASSQGVRGPSYEQYF.

V is TRBV10-2 and J is TRBJ1-5; D unresolved. Germline CDR1 reads WSHSY; CDR2 reads SAAADI. The CDR3 is made up of 13 amino acids. The germline V and J ends were trimmed by 7 bases and 6 bases, with 13 bases remaining between them. The CDR3 bases are TGCGCCAGCACCAACGGACTTCTTCAGCCCCAGCATTTT. It translates to CASTNGLLQPQHF.

V gene TRBV9 combines with J gene TRBJ2-1; D perhaps matches TRBD2 (6 bases). CDR1 is SGDLS and CDR2 is YYNGEE in the germline V gene. This CDR3 has 13 residues. The V end lost 3 bases, the J end lost 8 bases, and 12 bases lay between the germline ends. The chain's CDR3 is CASSDGGVHEQFF. In nucleotides, the CDR3 is TGTGCCAGCAGCGATGGCGGGGTACATGAGCAGTTCTTC. The full variable domain, its missing parts supplied by reference TRBV9 and TRBJ2-1, is DSGVTQTPKHLITATGQRVTLRCSPRSGDLSVYWYQQSLDQGLQFLIQYYNGEERAKGNILERFSAQQFPDLHSELNLSSLELGDSALYFCASSDGGVHEQFFGPGTRLTVL.

This chain joins TRBV4-3 and TRBJ2-2, with TRBD2 as a possible D gene (5 bases). Germline values: CDR1 LGHNA, CDR2 YSLEER. Trimming stripped 0 bases from V and 2 bases from J, with 10 bases between. The CDR3 length is 16 residues. The CDR3 here is CASSQDRAANTGELFF. CDR3 bases: TGCGCCAGCAGCCAAGATCGAGCGGCCAACACCGGGGAGCTGTTTTTT.

The chain recombines TRBV9 with TRBJ1-1; the D is unclear. CDR3 length: 15 amino acids. Germline V gene sequence: CDR1 SGDLS, CDR2 YYNGEE. V was pared by 0 bases and J by 1 base, with 10 bases between. The CDR3 sequence is CASSVEISPNTEAFF. In DNA, the CDR3 is TGTGCCAGCAGCGTAGAAATTTCGCCGAACACTGAAGCTTTCTTT.

This chain connects TRBV7-9 to TRBJ1-1; the match to TRBD1 covers 12 bases. Germline CDR1 reads SEHNR; CDR2 reads FQNEAQ (reference sequence). This CDR3 spans 14 amino acids. With 3 bases clipped from V and 7 bases from J, the junction kept 3 bases outside the gene matches. The CDR3 DNA sequence: TGTGCCAGCAGCTTTGGGACAGGGGGCGGTGAAGCTTTCTTT. This translates into CASSFGTGGGEAFF.

The chain joins TRBV6-6 to TRBJ1-5, with 7 bases lining up with TRBD1. Germline lookup yields CDR1 MNHNY and CDR2 SVGAGI (reference sequence). V was clipped by 5 bases and J by 4 bases; unmatched bases: 8. This CDR3 spans 15 amino acids. The CDR3 coding sequence is TGTGCCAGCAGTACTACGGGACAGCCAAATCAGCCCCAGCATTTT. Its translation is CASSTTGQPNQPQHF.

This chain uses TRBV27 with TRBJ2-5; D perhaps matches TRBD2 (6 bases). The germline V gene has CDR1 MNHEY and CDR2 SMNVEV (reference sequence). CDR3 length equals 15 residues. V shed 8 bases and J shed 2 bases, with 18 bases lying between them. CDR3 sequence reads: CASQGRGSYQETQYF. CDR3 sequence (DNA): TGTGCCAGCCAGGGACGGGGGAGCTATCAAGAGACCCAGTACTTC.

This chain links TRBV7-3 with TRBJ2-1, with D perhaps TRBD1 (6 bases). Germline CDR1 is SGHTA and CDR2 is FQGTGA. CDR3 length equals 15 residues. Between the trimmed V and J ends, which lost 6 bases and 2 bases, there was a span of 14 bases. The CDR3 reads CASSPTGTTYNEQFF. The CDR3 nucleotides are TGTGCCAGCAGTCCGACCGGGACAACCTACAATGAGCAGTTCTTC.

The chain combines TRBV9 with TRBJ2-5; 13 bases fit TRBD2. Trimming removed 4 bases from V and 3 bases from J; junction bases left unmatched: 3. This CDR3 is 15 amino acids long. Germline V gene data show CDR1 as SGDLS and CDR2 as YYNGEE. The CDR3 region is CASSFGTSGEETQYF. DNA of the CDR3: TGTGCCAGCAGCTTCGGGACTAGCGGGGAAGAGACCCAGTACTTC.

J is TRBJ2-1 and V is TRBV27; 7 bases align to TRBD2. Trimming at V came to 3 bases and at J to 8 bases, leaving 19 bases not matched to a gene. The germline CDR1 and CDR2 sequences are MNHEY and SMNVEV (reference sequence). CDR3 length: 18 amino acids. CDR3 in amino acids: CASSLTFPGGGPSDEQFF. CDR3 sequence (DNA): TGTGCCAGCAGTTTGACCTTTCCGGGGGGAGGGCCCTCGGATGAGCAGTTCTTC.

The rearrangement uses TRBV19 and TRBJ1-5, with D uncertain. Trimming took off 6 bases at V and 7 bases at J, with 13 bases between the two ends. The CDR3 totals 13 residues. CDR1 and CDR2 from the germline V gene are LNHDA and SQIVND (reference sequence). In DNA form, the CDR3 reads TGTGCCAGTAGCGGAGGGTATCAACAGCCCCAGCATTTT. Translated: CASSGGYQQPQHF.

The chain is built from TRBV6-5 and TRBJ2-3; a possible D gene is TRBD1 (7 bases). With 6 bases removed from V and 2 bases from J, the gap between germline ends came to 15 bases. CDR3 length: 15 amino acids. Per germline, CDR1 MNHEY and CDR2 SVGAGI. In nucleotides, the CDR3 is TGTGCCAGCAGCGGCCAGGGGGGAGCCACAGATACGCAGTATTTT. Encoded protein: CASSGQGGATDTQYF.

The sample holds one count of this clone. This rearrangement joins TRBV30 to TRBJ1-2, with D possibly TRBD1 on 5 matching bases. The CDR3 contains 12 residues. Germline V gene data show CDR1 as GTSNPN and CDR2 as SVGIG (reference sequence). V lost 7 bases and J lost 1, with 10 bases in between. The CDR3 is CAFNQGNYGYTF. The CDR3 region has the DNA TGTGCCTTTAATCAGGGTAACTATGGCTACACCTTC.

The rearrangement joins TRBV28 to TRBJ2-7, with TRBD1 matching 11 bases. The CDR3 contains 15 residues. Germline CDR1 MDHEN, CDR2 SYDVKM. The V and J ends lost 0 bases and 4 bases, in that order; junction bases with no gene match: 2. CDR3 in amino acids: CASSLWGQGVYEQYF. CDR3 in DNA: TGTGCCAGCAGTTTATGGGGACAGGGGGTTTACGAGCAGTACTTC. The entire variable domain, with the rest obtained from reference TRBV28 and TRBJ2-7, is as follows: DVKVTQSSRYLVKRTGEKVFLECVQDMDHENMFWYRQDPGLGLRLIYFSYDVKMKEKGDIPEGYSVSREKKERFSLILESASTNQTSMYLCASSLWGQGVYEQYFGPGTRLTVT.

The chain couples TRBV27 to TRBJ2-2; D gene unclear. The V gene lost 6 bases and the J gene lost 3 bases, with 11 bases spanning the gap. The CDR3 is made up of 14 amino acids. CDR1 is MNHEY and CDR2 is SMNVEV in the germline V gene (reference sequence). CDR3: CASRSRRDTGELFF. CDR3 DNA: TGTGCCAGCAGGAGCAGGCGAGACACCGGGGAGCTGTTTTTT.